A single sample is the source of the 10 T cell receptor beta chains below, sequenced in a study of radiotherapy plus CTLA-4 blockade in lung cancer (dated 2018 in TCRdb). The library came from the immunoSEQ multiplex PCR assay. TCRdb holds this immuneACCESS table with in-frame rearrangements only. Some clones are missing; in checked studies, unresolved V genes explain under half, and the rest has no known cause. Present in this sample are tens of thousands of clones, 84% of which were seen just once. The ten largest clones represent around 5.1% of the sample. Sequencing used peripheral blood, obtained from a patient treated with radiotherapy plus ipilimumab. The receptors were sampled from a human donor with non-small cell lung cancer whose response to radiotherapy plus ipilimumab could not be evaluated.

This chain links TRBV7-2 with TRBJ1-2; D might be TRBD1 (6 bases). V was clipped by 3 bases and J by 5 bases, with 10 bases between them. This CDR3 spans 13 amino acids. Germline V gives CDR1 SGHTA, CDR2 FQGNSA. CDR3 coding DNA: TGTGCCAGCAGCTTGCAGGGGCCGTATGGCTACACCTTC. Translating gives CASSLQGPYGYTF. Combining the CDR3 with reference TRBV7-2 and TRBJ1-2 gives the whole variable domain GAGVSQSPSNKVTEKGKDVELRCDPISGHTALYWYRQSLGQGLEFLIYFQGNSAPDKSGLPSDRFSAERTGGSVSTLTIQRTQQEDSAVYLCASSLQGPYGYTFGSGTRLTVV.

The rearrangement links TRBV28 to TRBJ2-5; weak D call: TRBD1 (5 bases). The assigned J gene may be wrong: the sequence end matches TRBJ2-7 better. The germline gives CDR1 MDHEN, CDR2 SYDVKM. This CDR3 has 15 residues. DNA of the CDR3: TGTGCCAGCAGGCGTAGACAGTGGCCATCCTACGAGCAGTACTTC. This gives the protein CASRRRQWPSYEQYF.

The chain recombines TRBV5-6 with TRBJ2-1, with 9 nucleotides matching TRBD2. V shed 4 bases and J 8 bases; nucleotides not matched to a gene: 10. Per the germline V gene, CDR1 is SGHDT and CDR2 is YYEEEE. The CDR3 spans 15 residues. The CDR3 sequence: CASSESGRPVDEQFF. The CDR3 DNA reads TGTGCCAGCAGCGAAAGCGGGAGGCCGGTCGATGAGCAGTTCTTC.

The genes are TRBV7-9 and TRBJ2-1; 7 bases are shared with TRBD1. The germline CDR1 and CDR2 sequences are SEHNR and FQNEAQ (reference sequence). J lost 4 bases, V lost 3 bases, and 3 bases had no gene match. The CDR3 runs to 14 residues. This chain's CDR3 is CASSFRDRYNEQFF. DNA of the CDR3: TGTGCCAGCAGCTTTAGGGACAGATACAATGAGCAGTTCTTC.

The chain combines TRBV7-8 with TRBJ2-3; maybe TRBD2 (6 bases). CDR1 is SGHVS and CDR2 is FQNEAQ in the germline V gene. The CDR3 extends over 13 amino acids. V shed 3 bases and J shed 5 bases, with 9 bases lying between them. The CDR3 DNA reads as TGTGCCAGCAGCTTTCTGGGAGGAGATACGCAGTATTTT. Protein sequence: CASSFLGGDTQYF.

The rearrangement links TRBV11-2 to TRBJ2-1; 11 bases are a match to TRBD2. This CDR3 comprises 18 residues. From germline, CDR1 is SGHAT and CDR2 FQNNGV. Trimming cost V 5 bases and J 5 bases; bases outside gene matches: 14. The CDR3 nucleotides are TGTGCCAGCAGCCTTCAGACTAGCGGGAACCGAATGAACAATGAGCAGTTCTTC. Protein sequence: CASSLQTSGNRMNNEQFF.

J is TRBJ2-1 and V is TRBV7-9, with D unclear. The CDR3 totals 16 residues. Germline-derived CDR1 and CDR2 are SEHNR and FQNEAQ (reference sequence). V lost 5 bases to trimming and J lost 3 bases, with 17 bases between them. CDR3 in DNA: TGTGCCAGCAGCCCCGCGGCACGGTTGATCTACAATGAGCAGTTCTTC. This translates into CASSPAARLIYNEQFF.

This clone came up once. The V call is TRBV5-1, the J call TRBJ1-3; TRBD1 is a possible D gene (5 bases). Germline values: CDR1 SGHRS, CDR2 YFSETQ. V was trimmed by 2 bases and J by 4 bases, leaving 13 bases between them. The CDR3 sequence is 15 residues long. The CDR3 sequence is CASSLAPGMGNTIYF. CDR3 coding DNA: TGCGCCAGCAGCTTAGCCCCAGGGATGGGAAACACCATATATTTT.

The table lists this clone with a few counts. V and J are TRBV4-1 and TRBJ1-2; the D gene is possibly TRBD1 (6 bases). CDR3 length: 15 amino acids. V was cut by 4 bases and J by 5 bases, with 17 bases left in between. Germline loops: CDR1 MGHRA, CDR2 YSYEKL. The chain's CDR3 is CASSPPDSRGYGYTF. CDR3 bases: TGCGCCAGCAGCCCCCCGGACAGTCGAGGGTATGGCTACACCTTC.

The chain is built from TRBV12-5 and TRBJ2-7; perhaps TRBD2 as D (5 bases). Germline V lookup: CDR1 LGHNT, CDR2 FRNRAP. V was shortened by 2 bases and J by 6 bases, with 29 bases between the two germline ends. The CDR3 is made up of 19 amino acids. The CDR3 sequence is CASGLTDSREGLNPGEQYF. As DNA, the CDR3 is TGTGCTAGTGGTTTGACCGACTCACGGGAAGGTCTCAATCCGGGCGAGCAGTACTTC.